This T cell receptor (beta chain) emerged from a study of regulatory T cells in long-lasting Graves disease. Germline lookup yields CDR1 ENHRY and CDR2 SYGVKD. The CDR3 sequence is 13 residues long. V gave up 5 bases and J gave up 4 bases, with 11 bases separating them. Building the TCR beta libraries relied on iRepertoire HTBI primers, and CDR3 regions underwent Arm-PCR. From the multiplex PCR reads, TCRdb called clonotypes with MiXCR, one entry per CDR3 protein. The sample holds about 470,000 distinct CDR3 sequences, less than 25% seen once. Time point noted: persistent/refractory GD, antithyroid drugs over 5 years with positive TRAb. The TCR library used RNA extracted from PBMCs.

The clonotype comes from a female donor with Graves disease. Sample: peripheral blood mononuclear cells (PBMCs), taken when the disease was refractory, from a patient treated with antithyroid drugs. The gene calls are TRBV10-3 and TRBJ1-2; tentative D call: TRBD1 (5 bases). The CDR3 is CAISPGPLYGYTF. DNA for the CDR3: TGTGCCATCAGTCCAGGGCCCCTCTATGGCTACACCTTC.